Following are 14 T cell receptor beta chains from one sample sequenced in a study of T-cell memory formation after mild COVID-19 (TCRdb year 2021). The receptor library was made with 5' RACE. Data came from an Illumina NovaSeq 6000. TCRdb took the public reads, trimmed them with fastp at Q25, ran MiXCR for clone calling and kept in-frame beta chains. Each record represents a unique CDR3 protein, reported with the most common genes and DNA among its rows. For this sample the table gives 350,000 to 500,000 distinct CDR3 sequences, of which about a sixth were detected only once. Clones ranked in the top ten supply about 22% of the sample. Sequenced input: PBMCs or a T cell subset sorted from them (not recorded which). The receptors come from a young man who had mild COVID-19 (a few samples of this study predate the infection). The sample titles of this study are shuffled in the database, so cell type and time point are left out; the donor was told from shared clones.

The V gene is TRBV7-9, the J gene TRBJ2-4, with TRBD1 matching 11 bases. Germline CDR1 SEHNR, CDR2 FQNEAQ (reference sequence). Unmatched junction bases numbered 5, after V lost 8 bases and J lost 2 bases. The CDR3 has 15 amino acids. CDR3 loop: CASGGTGGPKNIQYF. CDR3 DNA: TGTGCCAGCGGAGGGACAGGGGGTCCCAAAAACATTCAGTACTTC.

The chain links TRBV20-1 to TRBJ2-7, with TRBD2 identical over 8 bases. From germline, CDR1 is DFQATT and CDR2 SNEGSKA (reference sequence). CDR3 length: 17 residues. The V gene end was trimmed by 1 base and the J gene end by 3 bases; junction bases not matched to a gene: 14. The CDR3 is CSARGLNGGAEVYEQYV. CDR3 coding DNA: TGCAGTGCTAGAGGGCTCAACGGGGGGGCAGAAGTCTACGAGCAGTACGTC.

This clonotype was counted between two and nine times. CDR3 sequence (DNA): TGCGCCAGCGGTGTGTATGGTACGAACACCGGGGAGCTGTTTTTT. Its protein is CASGVYGTNTGELFF. The chain joins TRBV5-1 to TRBJ2-2; D is undetermined. Trimming took off 7 bases at V and 0 bases at J, with 13 bases between the two ends. This CDR3 has 15 amino acids. Germline V gene data show CDR1 as SGHRS and CDR2 as YFSETQ.

J is TRBJ2-1 and V is TRBV6-5; 11 bases are a match to TRBD2. The germline gives CDR1 MNHEY, CDR2 SVGAGI. The CDR3 runs 17 residues. Trimming at V came to 6 bases and at J to 0 bases, leaving 7 bases not matched to a gene. CDR3 nucleotide sequence: TGTGCCAGCAGGGCGACTAGCGGGGCCCTCTCCTACAATGAGCAGTTCTTC. Residues: CASRATSGALSYNEQFF.

The CDR3 DNA follows: TGTGCCAGTAGCGGAGCGGGGAGAAACAATGAGCAGTTCTTC. Protein sequence: CASSGAGRNNEQFF. V and J are TRBV19 and TRBJ2-1; TRBD2 agrees at 7 bases. The trim removed 6 bases at V and 5 bases at J, leaving 7 bases unmatched. CDR1 is LNHDA, CDR2 SQIVND, per germline (reference sequence). This CDR3 comprises 14 residues.

The rearrangement links TRBV6-5 to TRBJ2-3; 8 nucleotides agree with TRBD2. The ends lost 7 bases at V and 7 bases at J; junction bases unmatched: 10. The germline V gene encodes CDR1 MNHEY and CDR2 SVGAGI. The CDR3 runs to 14 residues. CDR3 coding DNA: TGTGCCAGCAAGAGCCGGGGGGGCCGATATACGCAGTATTTT. It yields the protein CASKSRGGRYTQYF.

The chain joins TRBV28 to TRBJ1-2; 10 positions agree with TRBD1. The CDR3 runs to 13 residues. The germline V gene has CDR1 MDHEN and CDR2 SYDVKM. V gave up 8 bases and J gave up 2 bases; unmatched junction bases: 2. CDR3 DNA sequence: TGTGCCAGCGGGACAGGGGTGAACTATGGCTACACCTTC. It specifies CASGTGVNYGYTF.

This clonotype has a handful of counts. V and J are TRBV7-8 and TRBJ2-5; 7 bases fit TRBD2. The V gene end was trimmed by 1 base and the J gene end by 0 bases; junction bases not matched to a gene: 2. CDR1 and CDR2 from the germline V gene are SGHVS and FQNEAQ. This CDR3 contains 15 residues. Written as DNA, the CDR3 is TGTGCCAGCAGCTTAGGGGGGGGAAACCAAGAGACCCAGTACTTC. Translating gives CASSLGGGNQETQYF.

The chain has TRBV5-1 and TRBJ1-4; no firm D call. V was shortened by 0 bases and J by 3 bases, with 9 bases between the two germline ends. CDR3 size: 15 residues. Looked up from germline, CDR1 is SGHRS and CDR2 is YFSETQ. CDR3 sequence reads: CASSLALLANEKLFF. CDR3 DNA sequence: TGCGCCAGCAGCTTGGCTTTGCTTGCTAATGAAAAACTGTTTTTT.

This clonotype was observed a few times. This chain links TRBV28 with TRBJ1-2, with 7 bases identical to TRBD1. After removal of 4 bases from V and 2 bases from J, the junction contained 13 bases not matched to a gene. Germline lookup yields CDR1 MDHEN and CDR2 SYDVKM. The CDR3 runs to 17 residues. CDR3: CASSSGFSGTANYGYTF. Here the CDR3 DNA reads TGTGCCAGCAGTTCAGGCTTTTCCGGGACAGCGAACTATGGCTACACCTTC.

The gene calls are TRBV7-8 and TRBJ1-5; 7 nucleotides line up with TRBD1. Trimming cost V 1 base and J 1 base; bases outside gene matches: 4. This CDR3 contains 16 residues. Germline-derived CDR1 and CDR2 are SGHVS and FQNEAQ. The CDR3 region has the DNA TGTGCCAGCAGCTTAGAGGGGGCGGTAAGCAATCAGCCCCAGCATTTT. Translated, it gives CASSLEGAVSNQPQHF.

The chain employs TRBV4-1 and TRBJ2-1, with D possibly TRBD1 on 6 matching bases. Germline CDR1 and CDR2: MGHRA and YSYEKL. CDR3 length equals 16 residues. Between the trimmed V and J ends, which lost 3 bases and 6 bases, there was a span of 18 bases. The CDR3 spells CASSQAGGRGFNEQFF. The CDR3 bases are TGCGCCAGCAGCCAGGCCGGAGGCAGGGGATTCAATGAGCAGTTCTTC.

The sample holds a few counts of this clonotype. The CDR3 reads CASSLGRTMAGANVLTF. Written as DNA, the CDR3 is TGCGCCAGCAGCTTAGGGAGGACGATGGCCGGGGCCAACGTCCTGACTTTC. V is TRBV5-1 and J is TRBJ2-6; TRBD2 is a possible D gene (6 bases). Germline V gene sequence: CDR1 SGHRS, CDR2 YFSETQ. V lost 2 bases, J lost 4 bases, and 16 bases lay in between. The length of the CDR3 is 17 residues.

This chain joins TRBV3-1 and TRBJ1-2; no firm D call. Trimming pared 1 base from V and 5 bases from J, leaving 20 bases between. Germline V gene lookup returns CDR1 LGHDT and CDR2 YNNKEL (reference sequence). The CDR3 contains 17 residues. CDR3 loop: CASSQGVDGTEGYGYTF. As DNA, the CDR3 is TGTGCCAGCAGCCAAGGAGTCGATGGTACGGAGGGATATGGCTACACCTTC.